This T cell receptor beta chain was recorded in a study of cytomegalovirus exposure and HLA in healthy donors. General observations from the study: As was reported, the classifier diagnosed cytomegalovirus status with high specificity and sensitivity.

With regard to this clone: Its antigen is unknown. The junction does not match germline at one end; this may be a read error.

Germline CDR1 reads SEHNR; CDR2 reads FQNEAQ (reference sequence). The CDR3 consists of 14 residues. PCR amplification relied on 60 Vbeta primers (plus 13 Jbeta primers). TCRdb keeps only in-frame clones here, not all; method: immunoSEQ multiplex PCR. Among 150,000 to 200,000 clones listed, just under 80% were seen once. This sequence originates from a female donor in good health and CMV-seronegative. Sequences were obtained from PBMCs. The V and J genes are TRBV7-9 and TRBJ2-2; the D gene is possibly TRBD2 (6 bases). DNA of the CDR3: TGTTCCAGCAGCCAAGGGCGGGGCACCGGGGAGCTGTTTTTT. Translated, it gives CSSSQGRGTGELFF. Together with reference TRBV7-9 and TRBJ2-2, the CDR3 gives the full variable domain: DTGVSQNPRHKITKRGQNVTFRCDPISEHNRLYWYRQTLGQGPEFLTYFQNEAQLEKSRLLSDRFSAERPKGSFSTLEIQRTEQGDSAMYLCSSSQGRGTGELFFGEGSRLTVL.